These 27 T cell receptor beta chains were all obtained from the same sample, sequenced in a study of naive and memory T cell subsets. Two oligonucleotides, mixed equimolar, formed the beta constant-region primer covering TRBC1 and TRBC2. The ligated cDNA underwent four PCR rounds using SP2 and nested alpha and beta constant-region primers. TCRdb processed the UMI-ligation and nested PCR reads anew with MiXCR; each CDR3 protein has one entry. There are 120,000 or so distinct CDR3 sequences in the sample; around 35% occur only once, and less than 1% lies in the top ten. Material for sequencing was central memory CD4+ T cells from blood. These receptors originate from a human donor in good health.

This clonotype was recorded a few times. The chain joins TRBV5-5 to TRBJ2-1; D gene ambiguous. Trimming took off 1 base at V and 6 bases at J, with 8 bases between the two ends. The CDR3 sequence is 13 residues long. Germline assignment: CDR1 SGHKS and CDR2 YYEKEE (reference sequence). CDR3 in amino acids: CASSLHHTNEQFF. CDR3 DNA: TGTGCCAGCAGCTTGCATCACACCAATGAGCAGTTCTTC.

This chain links TRBV7-7 with TRBJ2-1; unclear D gene. V shed 5 bases and J shed 0 bases, with 11 bases lying between them. Per the germline V gene, CDR1 is SSHAT and CDR2 is FNYEAQ (reference sequence). There are 15 residues in the CDR3. CDR3 sequence (DNA): TGTGCCAGCAGCCGCATGGTAAGCTCCTACAATGAGCAGTTCTTC. This sequence encodes CASSRMVSSYNEQFF.

The table lists this clonotype with a few counts. The genes are TRBV14 and TRBJ1-1; no clear D gene. Looked up from germline, CDR1 is SGHDN and CDR2 is FVKESK. The CDR3 is made up of 14 amino acids. V was clipped by 2 bases and J by 0 bases, with 7 bases between them. The CDR3 DNA reads as TGTGCCAGCAGCCAACCGGGAATGAACACTGAAGCTTTCTTT. Translated: CASSQPGMNTEAFF.

V and J are TRBV5-1 and TRBJ2-7; 15 bases match TRBD2. After removal of 4 bases from V and 1 base from J, the junction contained 3 bases not matched to a gene. This CDR3 spans 16 amino acids. Germline CDR1 and CDR2: SGHRS and YFSETQ. This chain's CDR3 is CASSGGTSGGSYEQYF. Here the CDR3 DNA reads TGCGCCAGCAGCGGAGGGACTAGCGGGGGGTCCTACGAGCAGTACTTC.

V is TRBV14 and J is TRBJ2-2; no clear D. Trimming left V 4 bases short and J 4 bases short, with 13 bases between. Germline V gene lookup returns CDR1 SGHDN and CDR2 FVKESK. The CDR3 runs to 15 residues. The CDR3 region is CASSPGDSSTGELFF. In nucleotides, the CDR3 is TGTGCCAGCAGCCCCGGAGATAGCTCCACCGGGGAGCTGTTTTTT.

The sample holds one count of this clonotype. The V call is TRBV20-1, the J call TRBJ2-5; D may be TRBD1 (7 bases). Germline V gives CDR1 DFQATT, CDR2 SNEGSKA (reference sequence). V lost 5 bases and J 1 base, leaving 17 bases between the germline ends. The CDR3 is made up of 15 amino acids. CDR3 sequence reads: CSAGDSRGAQETQYF. DNA of the CDR3: TGCAGTGCTGGGGATAGCAGGGGGGCCCAAGAGACCCAGTACTTC.

This clonotype has a handful of counts. One end of the junction varies from germline; a read error may be responsible. The chain employs TRBV7-7 and TRBJ2-1; 8 bases are a match to TRBD2. CDR3 length equals 16 residues. Germline V gene lookup returns CDR1 SSHAT and CDR2 FNYEAQ (reference sequence). The CDR3 nucleotides read TGTGCTAGCAGCCCCCTCGGGAGCGGGAGCGGGAATGAGCAGTTCTTC. Translating gives CASSPLGSGSGNEQFF.

The chain carries TRBV28 and TRBJ1-5, with 9 bases identical to TRBD1. Looked up from germline, CDR1 is MDHEN and CDR2 is SYDVKM. This CDR3 contains 13 residues. After removal of 8 bases from V and 6 bases from J, the junction contained 5 bases not matched to a gene. CDR3 residues: CASGDRAGQPQHF. The CDR3 DNA sequence: TGTGCCAGCGGGGACAGGGCGGGTCAGCCCCAGCATTTT.

The rearrangement joins TRBV29-1 to TRBJ2-5; D unresolved. The CDR3 runs 12 residues. Germline CDR1 reads SQVTM; CDR2 reads ANQGSEA. V lost 1 base and J 5 bases, leaving 8 bases between the germline ends. This CDR3 is CSVEGAPETQYF. The CDR3 bases are TGCAGCGTTGAAGGGGCCCCCGAGACCCAGTACTTC.

This clonotype has just a few counts. The V and J genes are TRBV11-3 and TRBJ1-1; D remains unclear. Germline-derived CDR1 and CDR2 are SGHNT and YENEEA. V lost 1 base to trimming and J lost 2 bases, with 11 bases between them. The CDR3 extends over 15 amino acids. The CDR3 DNA reads as TGTGCCAGCAGCTTAGGTGGAGGGTTAAACACTGAAGCTTTCTTT. Residues: CASSLGGGLNTEAFF.

The chain is built from TRBV6-2 or TRBV6-3 and TRBJ1-5; D unclear. CDR1 and CDR2 (germline): MNHEY, SVGEGT. V gave up 5 bases and J gave up 6 bases, with 11 bases separating them. This CDR3 is built from 13 residues. The CDR3: CASSQALGQPQHF. CDR3 nucleotides: TGTGCCAGCAGTCAAGCGTTGGGTCAGCCCCAGCATTTT.

This clonotype was found a few times. V gene TRBV29-1 combines with J gene TRBJ2-1; D unclear. The V gene's germline CDR1 is SQVTM and CDR2 ANQGSEA. CDR3 length: 12 amino acids. The germline V and J ends were trimmed by 7 bases and 13 bases, with 20 bases remaining between them. The chain's CDR3 is CSAPGASRVQFF. CDR3 nucleotides: TGCAGCGCTCCCGGAGCGTCACGGGTTCAGTTCTTC.

In its sample, this clonotype was seen a few times. The CDR3 coding sequence is TGTGCCAGCAGGGGACGGACTAGCGGGATGAATGAGCAGTTCTTC. This translates into CASRGRTSGMNEQFF. This chain uses TRBV6-5 with TRBJ2-1; 12 bases agree with TRBD2. Germline V lookup: CDR1 MNHEY, CDR2 SVGAGI. This CDR3 has 15 residues. The V and J ends lost 6 bases and 7 bases, in that order; junction bases with no gene match: 7.

The CDR3 reads CASSLGTVQSPLHF. CDR3 in DNA: TGTGCCAGCAGCCTGGGGACAGTTCAATCACCCCTCCACTTT. V and J are TRBV3-1 and TRBJ1-6; 7 nucleotides match TRBD1. The CDR3 spans 14 residues. The V segment lost 4 bases and the J segment 10 bases; nucleotides outside the gene matches: 7. Germline CDR1 reads LGHDT; CDR2 reads YNNKEL (reference sequence).

This clonotype was seen a few times. This chain links TRBV6-2 or TRBV6-3 with TRBJ2-7; the D gene is possibly TRBD2 (6 bases). The V and J ends lost 5 bases and 0 bases respectively, with 8 bases between them. CDR1 and CDR2 (germline): MNHEY, SVGEGT. The length of the CDR3 is 13 residues. This chain's CDR3 is CASSAGPSYEQYF. The CDR3 nucleotides read TGTGCCAGCAGTGCGGGACCCTCCTACGAGCAGTACTTC.

The chain is built from TRBV29-1 and TRBJ2-1; 13 nucleotides match TRBD2. Germline values: CDR1 SQVTM, CDR2 ANQGSEA. The CDR3 totals 14 residues. Trimming cost V 6 bases and J 7 bases; bases outside gene matches: 6. Here the CDR3 reads CSVARTSGGNEQFF. CDR3 DNA sequence: TGCAGCGTGGCACGGACTAGCGGGGGTAATGAGCAGTTCTTC.

For this clonotype: This clone may be a read error of a much larger clone one base away. This chain joins TRBV29-1 and TRBJ2-3; no reliable D call. Trimming cost V 3 bases and J 0 bases, with 1 base left between them. CDR3 length equals 11 residues. CDR1 and CDR2 from the germline V gene are SQVTM and ANQGSEA. The CDR3 region has the DNA TGCAGCGTTGAGAGCACAGATACGCAGTATTTT. This gives the protein CSVESTDTQYF.

This clonotype was counted ten times or more. The V and J genes are TRBV10-2 and TRBJ2-5; no reliable D call. Per germline, CDR1 WSHSY and CDR2 SAAADI. The CDR3 has 15 residues. Trimming took 3 bases from V and 2 from J, leaving 13 bases between them. The DNA for the CDR3 is TGCGCCAGCAGTGATTGGGGTGGGGATCAAGAGACCCAGTACTTC. Protein: CASSDWGGDQETQYF.

A few counts support this clonotype. The chain recombines TRBV4-3 with TRBJ2-5, with TRBD1 matching 8 bases. The CDR3 is 14 residues long. V lost 0 bases and J lost 5; bases outside the gene matches: 2. Germline CDR1 LGHNA, CDR2 YSLEER. The CDR3 loop is CASSQEGQGETQYF. DNA of the CDR3: TGCGCCAGCAGCCAAGAAGGACAGGGTGAGACCCAGTACTTC.

V gene TRBV28 combines with J gene TRBJ1-2; TRBD1 agrees at 7 bases. J gave up 5 bases and V 7 bases, and 10 bases lay outside the gene matches. Germline V lookup: CDR1 MDHEN, CDR2 SYDVKM. CDR3 length: 14 residues. In DNA form, the CDR3 reads TGTGCCAGCAAAGGTCACTCAGGGGGTTATGGCTACACCTTC. Translation: CASKGHSGGYGYTF.

This clonotype showed up just a few times. The chain links TRBV29-1 to TRBJ2-7; TRBD2 might be the D (7 bases). There are 15 residues in the CDR3. The V gene lost 5 bases and the J gene lost 1 base, with 18 bases spanning the gap. Per the germline V gene, CDR1 is SQVTM and CDR2 is ANQGSEA. CDR3 coding DNA: TGCAGCGTTTCCGGGGGGCCTCTAGATTCCTACGAGCAGTACTTC. The encoded protein is CSVSGGPLDSYEQYF.

This clonotype was counted between two and nine times. The chain employs TRBV7-2 and TRBJ2-2; tentatively, D is TRBD1 (6 bases). CDR1 and CDR2 from the germline V gene are SGHTA and FQGNSA. The length of the CDR3 is 15 residues. V shed 5 bases and J shed 7 bases, with 17 bases lying between them. The CDR3 DNA follows: TGTGCCAGCAGCCCGAGGCTGGGGGCTGGCGGGGAGCTGTTTTTT. Translation gives CASSPRLGAGGELFF. The variable domain in full, with the rest retrieved from reference TRBV7-2 and TRBJ2-2, is GAGVSQSPSNKVTEKGKDVELRCDPISGHTALYWYRQSLGQGLEFLIYFQGNSAPDKSGLPSDRFSAERTGGSVSTLTIQRTQQEDSAVYLCASSPRLGAGGELFFGEGSRLTVL.

This chain uses TRBV5-1 with TRBJ1-5; TRBD1 might be the D (5 bases). Germline-derived CDR1 and CDR2 are SGHRS and YFSETQ. The V end lost 3 bases, the J end lost 0 bases, and 10 bases lay between the germline ends. This CDR3 has 15 amino acids. The CDR3 DNA reads TGCGCCAGCAGCTACAGCGGGGGTAGCAATCAGCCCCAGCATTTT. It encodes CASSYSGGSNQPQHF.

The rearrangement joins TRBV3-1 to TRBJ2-2; TRBD2 matches at 7 bases. Germline CDR1 and CDR2: LGHDT and YNNKEL (reference sequence). J was trimmed by 12 bases and V by 2 bases; bases with no gene match: 6. CDR3 size: 13 residues. DNA of the CDR3: TGTGCCAGCAGCCAACCCGGGGGAGGGCAGCTGTTTTTT. This gives the protein CASSQPGGGQLFF.

The genes are TRBV20-1 and TRBJ1-1, with D possibly TRBD1 on 6 matching bases. The CDR3 has 13 residues. The V gene lost 2 bases and the J gene lost 5 bases, with 12 bases spanning the gap. Germline V gives CDR1 DFQATT, CDR2 SNEGSKA (reference sequence). As DNA, the CDR3 is TGCAGTGCTAGATACAGGGCTGGGACTGAAGCTTTCTTT. Residues: CSARYRAGTEAFF.

J is TRBJ2-7 and V is TRBV7-2, with no clear D. Germline CDR1 and CDR2: SGHTA and FQGNSA. The CDR3 length is 12 residues. Between the trimmed V and J ends, which lost 1 base and 6 bases, there was a span of 7 bases. This CDR3 reads CASSLVNGEQYF. The CDR3 nucleotides are TGTGCCAGCAGCTTAGTAAATGGCGAGCAGTACTTC.

This clonotype was seen a few times. This rearrangement joins TRBV25-1 to TRBJ2-1; 7 nucleotides agree with TRBD1. Germline V lookup: CDR1 MGHDK, CDR2 SYGVNS. The CDR3 is 13 residues long. V lost 7 bases and J lost 0; bases outside the gene matches: 0. CDR3 DNA sequence: TGTGCCAGCAACAGGGGCTCCTACAATGAGCAGTTCTTC. Translated: CASNRGSYNEQFF.